These T cell receptor beta chains were read from a single sample in a study of CD8+CD57+ T cells in acquired aplastic anemia. MiXCR, applied by TCRdb to the reads, yields one record per CDR3 protein. This sample has 150,000 to 200,000 distinct CDR3 sequences, with 55% to 70% found just once. What was sequenced was sorted CD4+, CD8+, or CD8+CD57+ T cells (not recorded which) from PBMCs. These receptor sequences come from a human donor in good health. CDR3s include the opening cysteine and the closing phenylalanine or tryptophan. The D gene is left open where the match is weak. Size is omitted from some rows. Given values are once, few, many or a class for expanded clones.

J gene: TRBJ1-1; clone size: many; D gene: -; V gene: TRBV2; CDR3 DNA: TGTGCCAGCACCCTTACAGGGTTCGGGACTGAAGCTTTCTTT; CDR3 protein: CASTLTGFGTEAFF
J gene: TRBJ1-1; clone size: few; D gene: -; V gene: TRBV24-1; CDR3 DNA: TGTGCCACCAGTGTCACAGGGAACACTGAAGCTTTCTTT; CDR3 protein: CATSVTGNTEAFF
J gene: TRBJ1-5; clone size: many; D gene: TRBD1; V gene: TRBV20-1; CDR3 DNA: TGCAGTGCGACCGGGACAGGGGAGGTTCAGCCCCAGCATTTT; CDR3 protein: CSATGTGEVQPQHF
J gene: TRBJ1-2; clone size: -; D gene: TRBD1; V gene: TRBV5-1; CDR3 DNA: TGCGCCAGCAGCTTGGACAGGGGGTCCGGTGGCTACACCTTC; CDR3 protein: CASSLDRGSGGYTF
J gene: TRBJ2-5; clone size: -; D gene: -; V gene: TRBV19; CDR3 DNA: TGTGCCAGTAGTGTGGACTACGAAGAGACCCAGTACTTC; CDR3 protein: CASSVDYEETQYF
J gene: TRBJ2-7; clone size: few; D gene: TRBD1; V gene: TRBV28; CDR3 DNA: TGTGCCAGCAGTGGGACAGGGAGCGAGCAGTACTTC; CDR3 protein: CASSGTGSEQYF
J gene: TRBJ1-6; clone size: -; D gene: -; V gene: TRBV7-9; CDR3 DNA: TGTGCCAGCAGCTTAACCGGGACTGACTCACCCCTCCACTTT; CDR3 protein: CASSLTGTDSPLHF
J gene: TRBJ2-2; clone size: many; D gene: -; V gene: TRBV7-3; CDR3 DNA: TGTGCCAGCAGCTACCCGGGCACCGGGGAGCTGTTTTTT; CDR3 protein: CASSYPGTGELFF
J gene: TRBJ1-1; clone size: -; D gene: -; V gene: TRBV7-6; CDR3 DNA: TGTGCCAGCAGCTCAAGCCAGAGTGAAGCTTTCTTT; CDR3 protein: CASSSSQSEAFF
J gene: TRBJ2-3; clone size: -; D gene: -; V gene: TRBV3-1; CDR3 DNA: TGTGCCAGCAGCAACCCAGTACTGGATACGCAGTATTTT; CDR3 protein: CASSNPVLDTQYF
J gene: TRBJ1-1; clone size: -; D gene: TRBD1; V gene: TRBV5-1; CDR3 DNA: TGCGCCAGCAGCTTGGAGGGACAGGGGAGTAGTGCTGAAGCTTTCTTT; CDR3 protein: CASSLEGQGSSAEAFF
J gene: TRBJ1-3; clone size: -; D gene: TRBD1; V gene: TRBV20-1; CDR3 DNA: TGCAGTGCTACGAGGGGACAGGGACCTGGAAACACCATATATTTT; CDR3 protein: CSATRGQGPGNTIYF
J gene: TRBJ1-4; clone size: -; D gene: -; V gene: TRBV19; CDR3 DNA: TGTGCCAGTAGTGTCAATCCTGACGGTCTCGAAAAACTGTTTTTT; CDR3 protein: CASSVNPDGLEKLFF
J gene: TRBJ1-1; clone size: -; D gene: -; V gene: TRBV20-1; CDR3 DNA: TGCAGTGCAGGCGGACATGGGAACACTGAAGCTTTCTTT; CDR3 protein: CSAGGHGNTEAFF
J gene: TRBJ1-1; clone size: few; D gene: -; V gene: TRBV19; CDR3 DNA: TGTGCCAGTAGTAAGGGGCTGCCGAACACTGAAGCTTTCTTT; CDR3 protein: CASSKGLPNTEAFF
J gene: TRBJ1-2; clone size: -; D gene: -; V gene: TRBV24-1; CDR3 DNA: TGTGCCACCAGTGATTTGTCCGGCTACACCTTC; CDR3 protein: CATSDLSGYTF
J gene: TRBJ2-1; clone size: many; D gene: -; V gene: TRBV7-9; CDR3 DNA: TGTGCCAGCAGCTTAGCGGGGCAGGGGGGAAGGTCCAATGAGCAGTTCTTC; CDR3 protein: CASSLAGQGGRSNEQFF
J gene: TRBJ2-6; clone size: -; D gene: -; V gene: TRBV10-3; CDR3 DNA: TGTGCCACCCTTAGGCCTTCTGGGGCCAACGTCCTGACTTTC; CDR3 protein: CATLRPSGANVLTF
J gene: TRBJ2-1; clone size: -; D gene: -; V gene: TRBV19; CDR3 DNA: TGTGCCAGTAGCCTGACTAACAATGAGCAGTTCTTC; CDR3 protein: CASSLTNNEQFF
J gene: TRBJ1-2; clone size: -; D gene: -; V gene: TRBV7-3; CDR3 DNA: TGTGCCAGCAGCTTAGGGGGCCTTAACTATGGCTACACCTTC; CDR3 protein: CASSLGGLNYGYTF